Reported below is one T cell receptor (beta chain). The data belong to a study of regulatory dendritic cells for organ transplantation. The assay was immunoSEQ multiplex PCR, and TCRdb's table has in-frame clones only and misses some. The sample consists of 29,000 or so clones, 75% to 80% of them appearing once. Germline values: CDR1 MNHEY, CDR2 SVGAGI. V lost 7 bases to trimming and J lost 2 bases, with 6 bases between them. The CDR3 extends over 12 amino acids. This sequence joins TRBV6-5 and TRBJ2-1, with no clear D. The origin of this receptor is a human donor in good health. Sequencing input: memory CD4+ T cells from blood. Stated subset: CD45RO+ memory T cells. The CDR3 sequence is CASKTTYNEQFF. The CDR3 DNA reads as TGTGCCAGCAAAACTACCTACAATGAGCAGTTCTTC.